This TCR beta chain was found in a study of T cell changes during pregnancy in multiple sclerosis. Only in-frame clones appear in the TCRdb table, and some are missing; sequencing was by immunoSEQ multiplex PCR. The sample holds roughly 28,000 clones, roughly 91% seen once. Deletions cut 2 bases from V and 5 bases from J, with 17 bases between. In germline, CDR1 is SGHDT, CDR2 YYEEEE. The CDR3 consists of 15 residues. This clonotype originated in a female donor in good health, enrolled as a control in a pregnancy study. Here the sequenced sample was CD4+ T cells from peripheral blood mononuclear cells, taken in the first trimester of pregnancy. The chain joins TRBV5-6 to TRBJ2-7; the D gene is possibly TRBD1 (5 bases). The CDR3: CASSFGYRSGHEQYF. CDR3 DNA sequence: TGTGCCAGCAGCTTTGGCTACAGGTCAGGCCACGAGCAGTACTTC. The variable domain in full, with the rest retrieved from reference TRBV5-6 and TRBJ2-7, is DAGVTQSPTHLIKTRGQQVTLRCSPKSGHDTVSWYQQALGQGPQFIFQYYEEEERQRGNFPDRFSGHQFPNYSSELNVNALLLGDSALYLCASSFGYRSGHEQYFGPGTRLTVT.